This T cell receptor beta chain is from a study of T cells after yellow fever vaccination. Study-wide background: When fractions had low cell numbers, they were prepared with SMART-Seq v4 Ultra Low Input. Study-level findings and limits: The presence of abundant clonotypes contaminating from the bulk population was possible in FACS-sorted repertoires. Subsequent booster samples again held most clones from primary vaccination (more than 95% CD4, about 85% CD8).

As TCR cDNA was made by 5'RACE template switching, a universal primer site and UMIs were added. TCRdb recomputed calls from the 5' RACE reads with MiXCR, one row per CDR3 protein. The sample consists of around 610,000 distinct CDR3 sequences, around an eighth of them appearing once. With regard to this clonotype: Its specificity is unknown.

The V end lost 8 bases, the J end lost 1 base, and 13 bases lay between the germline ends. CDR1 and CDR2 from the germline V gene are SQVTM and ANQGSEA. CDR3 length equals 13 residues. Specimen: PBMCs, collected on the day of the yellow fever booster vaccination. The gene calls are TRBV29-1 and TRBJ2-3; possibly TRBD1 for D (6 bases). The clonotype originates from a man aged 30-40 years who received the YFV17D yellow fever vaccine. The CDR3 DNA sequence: TGCAGCACTCAGGGGATCCGCACAGATACGCAGTATTTT. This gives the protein CSTQGIRTDTQYF.